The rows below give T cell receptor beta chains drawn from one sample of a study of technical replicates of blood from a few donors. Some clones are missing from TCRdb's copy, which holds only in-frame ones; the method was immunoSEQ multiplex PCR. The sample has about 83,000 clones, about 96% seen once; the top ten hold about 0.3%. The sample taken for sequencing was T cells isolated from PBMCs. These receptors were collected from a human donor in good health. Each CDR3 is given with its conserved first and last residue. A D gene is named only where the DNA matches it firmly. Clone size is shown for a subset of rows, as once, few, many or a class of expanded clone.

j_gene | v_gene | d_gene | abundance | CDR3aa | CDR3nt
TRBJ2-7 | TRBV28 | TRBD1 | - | CASSPLTRDSSYEQYF | TGTGCCAGCAGCCCCCTCACCAGGGACAGCTCCTACGAGCAGTACTTC
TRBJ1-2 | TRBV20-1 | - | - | CSARVQYGYTF | TGCAGTGCTAGAGTACAGTACGGCTACACCTTC
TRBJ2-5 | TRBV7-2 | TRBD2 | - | CASSLGALAGVQETQYF | TGTGCCAGCAGCTTAGGCGCACTAGCGGGGGTCCAAGAGACCCAGTACTTC
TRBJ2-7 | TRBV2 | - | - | CASSQEAGSYEQYF | TGTGCCAGCTCCCAAGAGGCGGGATCCTACGAGCAGTACTTC
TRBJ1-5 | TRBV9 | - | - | CASSVGTDNQPQHF | TGTGCCAGCAGCGTAGGGACAGACAATCAGCCCCAGCATTTT
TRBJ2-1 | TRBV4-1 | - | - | CASSSLLSYNEQFF | TGCGCCAGCAGCTCCTTACTGTCCTACAATGAGCAGTTCTTC
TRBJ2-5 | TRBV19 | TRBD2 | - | CASSARQGIAGGETQYF | TGTGCCAGTAGTGCAAGGCAGGGAATAGCGGGAGGTGAGACCCAGTACTTC
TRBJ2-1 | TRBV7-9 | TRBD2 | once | CASSLAQSGSSGEQFF | TGTGCCAGCAGCTTAGCGCAAAGCGGGAGCAGTGGAGAGCAGTTCTTC
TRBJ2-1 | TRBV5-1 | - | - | CASSLIQNSYNEQFF | TGCGCCAGCAGCTTGATACAGAACTCCTACAATGAGCAGTTCTTC
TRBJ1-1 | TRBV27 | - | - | CASSFGGVNTEAFF | TGTGCCAGCAGTTTTGGAGGAGTGAACACTGAAGCTTTCTTT
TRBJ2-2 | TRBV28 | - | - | CATILGDTGELFF | TGTGCCACCATACTAGGCGACACCGGGGAGCTGTTTTTT
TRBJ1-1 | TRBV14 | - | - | CASSQNRENTEAFF | TGTGCCAGCAGCCAAAACAGGGAAAACACTGAAGCTTTCTTT
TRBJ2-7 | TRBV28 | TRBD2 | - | CASSPWRELSYEQYF | TGTGCCAGCAGTCCCTGGCGGGAGTTATCCTACGAGCAGTACTTC
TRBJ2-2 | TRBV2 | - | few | CASSELWGVSRELFF | TGTGCCAGCAGTGAGTTATGGGGCGTTAGCCGGGAGCTGTTTTTT
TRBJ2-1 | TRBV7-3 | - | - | CASSLTPTQFYNEQFF | TGTGCCAGCAGCTTAACTCCGACACAGTTCTACAATGAGCAGTTCTTC
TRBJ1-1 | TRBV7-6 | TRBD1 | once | CASSSGQLTEAFF | TGTGCCAGCAGCTCGGGACAGCTGACTGAAGCTTTCTTT
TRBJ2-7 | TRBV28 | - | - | CASSLIRSTYEQYF | TGTGCCAGCAGTTTAATCCGGTCCACCTACGAGCAGTACTTC
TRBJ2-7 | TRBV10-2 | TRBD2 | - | CASSEGGSYEQYF | TGCGCCAGCAGTGAGGGCGGGAGCTACGAGCAGTACTTC
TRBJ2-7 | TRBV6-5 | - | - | CASSPFEDYEQYF | TGTGCCAGCAGTCCTTTTGAGGACTACGAGCAGTACTTC
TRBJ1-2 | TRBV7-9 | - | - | CASSLGGHQLANYGYTF | TGTGCCAGCAGCTTAGGAGGGCATCAACTAGCTAACTATGGCTACACCTTC
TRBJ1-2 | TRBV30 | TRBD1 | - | CAWSGDRESGYTF | TGTGCCTGGAGTGGGGACAGGGAGTCTGGCTACACCTTC
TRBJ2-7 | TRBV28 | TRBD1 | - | CASSSDRGMTYEQYF | TGTGCCAGCAGTTCAGACAGGGGAATGACCTACGAGCAGTACTTC
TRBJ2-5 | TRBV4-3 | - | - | CASSPSPGNAETQYF | TGCGCCAGCAGCCCCTCTCCGGGTAATGCGGAGACCCAGTACTTC
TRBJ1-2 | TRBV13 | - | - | CASFPRGGAFPYGYTF | TGTGCCAGCTTCCCTCGGGGGGGCGCTTTTCCCTATGGCTACACCTTC
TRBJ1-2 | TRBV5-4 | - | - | CASSKLGSENYGYTF | TGTGCCAGCAGCAAGCTGGGCTCAGAGAACTATGGCTACACCTTC
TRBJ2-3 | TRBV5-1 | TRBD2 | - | CASREGLAGVSDTQYF | TGCGCCAGCAGAGAGGGACTAGCGGGAGTGTCAGATACGCAGTATTTT
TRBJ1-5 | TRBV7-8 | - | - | CASSLGGGGQPQHF | TGTGCCAGCAGCTTAGGGGGGGGCGGTCAGCCCCAGCATTTT
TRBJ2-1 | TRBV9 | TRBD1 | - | CASSADNRGRNEQFF | TGTGCCAGCAGCGCGGACAACAGGGGACGGAATGAGCAGTTCTTC
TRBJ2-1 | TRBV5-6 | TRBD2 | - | CASSLEIFLRGRVNNEQFF | TGTGCCAGCAGCTTGGAGATTTTTCTACGCGGGAGGGTAAACAATGAGCAGTTCTTC
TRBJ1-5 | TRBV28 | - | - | CASSFSLPNQPQHF | TGTGCCAGCAGTTTCTCCCTTCCTAATCAGCCCCAGCATTTT
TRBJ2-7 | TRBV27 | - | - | CASSLRTDYGSYEQYF | TGTGCCAGCAGTTTAAGGACAGATTATGGCTCCTACGAGCAGTACTTC
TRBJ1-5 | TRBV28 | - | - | CASSRRYNQPQHF | TGTGCCAGCAGTCGGCGGTACAATCAGCCCCAGCATTTT
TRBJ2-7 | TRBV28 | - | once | CASSLSRTVGLSYEQYF | TGTGCCAGCAGTTTATCAAGGACAGTAGGGTTGTCCTACGAGCAGTACTTC
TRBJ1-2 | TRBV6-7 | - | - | CASSVPRYGYTF | TGTGCCAGCTCAGTGCCCCGCTATGGCTACACCTTC
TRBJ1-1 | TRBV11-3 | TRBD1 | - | CASTLETGPTREAFF | TGTGCCAGCACCTTAGAGACAGGGCCCACCCGAGAAGCTTTCTTT
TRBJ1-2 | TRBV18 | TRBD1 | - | CASSPNARTGGWYGYTF | TGTGCCAGCTCACCAAACGCTCGGACAGGGGGCTGGTATGGCTACACCTTC
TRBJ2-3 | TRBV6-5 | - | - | CASSYWRITPDTQYF | TGTGCCAGCAGTTACTGGCGGATTACCCCAGATACGCAGTATTTT
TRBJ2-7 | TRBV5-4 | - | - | CASSPDGAYEQYF | TGTGCCAGCAGCCCCGACGGAGCCTACGAGCAGTACTTC
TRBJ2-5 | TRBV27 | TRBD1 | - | CASSLTQGVYETQYF | TGTGCCAGCAGTTTAACGCAGGGGGTGTACGAGACCCAGTACTTC
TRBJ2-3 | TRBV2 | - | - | CATKTADLADTQYF | TGTGCCACCAAGACAGCCGACCTAGCGGATACGCAGTATTTT
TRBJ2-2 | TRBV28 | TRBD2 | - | CASSPGLAGAGELFF | TGTGCCAGCAGTCCGGGACTAGCGGGAGCCGGGGAGCTGTTTTTT
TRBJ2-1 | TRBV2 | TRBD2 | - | CASRNAGGFHEQFF | TGTGCCAGCAGAAATGCGGGAGGGTTCCATGAGCAGTTCTTC
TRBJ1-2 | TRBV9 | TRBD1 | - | CASSVEDRGHGYTF | TGTGCCAGCAGCGTAGAGGACAGGGGGCATGGCTACACCTTC
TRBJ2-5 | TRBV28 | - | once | CASIYRETQYF | TGTGCCAGCATCTATCGGGAGACCCAGTACTTC
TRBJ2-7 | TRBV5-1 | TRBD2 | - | CASIPAGGSEQYF | TGCGCCAGCATTCCGGCGGGAGGCAGCGAGCAGTACTTC
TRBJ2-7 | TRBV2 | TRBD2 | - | CASSNRLADYEQYF | TGTGCCAGCAGTAACAGACTAGCTGATTACGAGCAGTACTTC
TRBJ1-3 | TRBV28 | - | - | CASSLNLPSGNTIYF | TGTGCCAGCAGTTTAAACCTACCCTCTGGAAACACCATATATTTT
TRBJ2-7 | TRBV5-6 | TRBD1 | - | CASSLASQGVDEQYF | TGTGCCAGCAGCTTGGCCTCACAGGGGGTCGACGAGCAGTACTTC
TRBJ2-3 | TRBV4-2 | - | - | CASSQDLGGSGHSTDTQYF | TGTGCCAGCAGCCAAGATCTCGGCGGCAGCGGCCATAGCACAGATACGCAGTATTTT
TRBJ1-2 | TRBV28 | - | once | CASSSNSETNYGYTF | TGTGCCAGCAGTTCCAACAGTGAAACTAACTATGGCTACACCTTC
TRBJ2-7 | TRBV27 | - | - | CASSSRDNSYEQYF | TGTGCCAGCAGTTCCCGGGACAACTCCTACGAGCAGTACTTC